This entry lists 26 T cell receptor beta chains sequenced from one sample in a study of T cells after yellow fever vaccination. TCRdb processed the 5' RACE reads anew with MiXCR; each CDR3 protein has one entry. The sample consists of about 510,000 distinct CDR3 sequences, about a fifth of them appearing once. The source was PBMCs, collected roughly 20 days after the first yellow fever vaccination. Source of these receptors: a young man who received the YFV17D yellow fever vaccine.

The V call is TRBV6-2 or TRBV6-3, the J call TRBJ1-5; D perhaps matches TRBD1 (5 bases). With 4 bases removed from V and 4 bases from J, the gap between germline ends came to 8 bases. Germline V CDR1 and CDR2: MNHEY, SVGEGT. The CDR3 loop spans 13 amino acids. CDR3 DNA: TGTGCCAGCAGTTGGGGGATGAATCAGCCCCAGCATTTT. Protein product: CASSWGMNQPQHF.

This clonotype is a singleton in its sample. The chain carries TRBV14 and TRBJ2-1, with 9 bases aligning to TRBD2. The CDR3 is 18 amino acids. The germline V gene encodes CDR1 SGHDN and CDR2 FVKESK. V lost 3 bases, J lost 7 bases, and 16 bases stayed unmatched. This CDR3 reads CASSHLRGGGGASNEQFF. CDR3 nucleotide sequence: TGTGCCAGCAGCCACCTTAGGGGTGGCGGGGGGGCGTCGAATGAGCAGTTCTTC.

The chain is built from TRBV5-1 and TRBJ2-1; TRBD2 aligns across 9 bases. The CDR3 consists of 18 residues. Germline V gene data show CDR1 as SGHRS and CDR2 as YFSETQ. The junction had 7 bases not matched to a gene; V was cut back by 0 bases and J by 0 bases. DNA for the CDR3: TGCGCCAGCAGCTTGGCCTCGGGTAGCGGGAGCTCCTACAATGAGCAGTTCTTC. Encoded protein: CASSLASGSGSSYNEQFF. Combining the CDR3 with reference TRBV5-1 and TRBJ2-1 gives the whole variable domain KAGVTQTPRYLIKTRGQQVTLSCSPISGHRSVSWYQQTPGQGLQFLFEYFSETQRNKGNFPGRFSGRQFSNSRSEMNVSTLELGDSALYLCASSLASGSGSSYNEQFFGPGTRLTVL.

The chain links TRBV12-3 or TRBV12-4 to TRBJ2-1, with D tentatively TRBD2 (5 bases). The CDR3 covers 12 residues. With 6 bases removed from V and 9 bases from J, the gap between germline ends came to 12 bases. CDR3: CASSFTSSEQFF. The CDR3 bases are TGTGCCAGCAGCTTTACTAGTAGTGAGCAGTTCTTC.

In this sample, this clonotype turned up many times. The chain uses TRBV5-6 and TRBJ2-3; D remains unclear. The CDR3 spans 13 residues. Trimming left V 1 base short and J 6 bases short, with 9 bases between. Germline V gene lookup returns CDR1 SGHDT and CDR2 YYEEEE. DNA for the CDR3: TGTGCCAGCAGCTTGACCCCTACCGATACGCAGTATTTT. Protein product: CASSLTPTDTQYF.

Turning to this clonotype: With a much larger clone just one base away, this may be a read error. This chain uses TRBV7-3 with TRBJ2-1; 9 bases align to TRBD2. CDR1 and CDR2 (germline): SGHTA, FQGTGA. The CDR3 sequence is 15 residues long. With V trimmed by 5 bases and J by 0 bases, 2 bases remained unmatched. The CDR3 region is CASSRGGVSYNEQFF. Here the CDR3 DNA reads TGTGCCAGCAGCCGCGGGGGGGTCTCCTACAATGAGCAGTTCTTC.

This clonotype was detected only a few times. The chain combines TRBV6-2 or TRBV6-3 with TRBJ2-4, with 8 bases aligning to TRBD2. Germline V gene lookup returns CDR1 MNHEY and CDR2 SVGEGT. V lost 6 bases, J lost 6 bases, and 10 bases stayed unmatched. The CDR3 totals 15 residues. The CDR3 region is CASRLHLAGLNIQYF. CDR3 coding DNA: TGTGCCAGCAGGCTTCACTTAGCGGGGCTAAACATTCAGTACTTC.

The chain couples TRBV19 to TRBJ2-7, with 7 bases that match TRBD1. The CDR3 runs 13 residues. Unmatched junction bases numbered 2, after V lost 4 bases and J lost 2 bases. The germline V gene encodes CDR1 LNHDA and CDR2 SQIVND (reference sequence). DNA for the CDR3: TGTGCCAGTAGTACCCAGGGGGCCTACGAGCAGTACTTC. This sequence encodes CASSTQGAYEQYF.

CDR3 sequence reads: CAWSWSGGRNEQFF. The DNA for the CDR3 is TGTGCCTGGAGTTGGAGCGGGGGGCGGAATGAGCAGTTCTTC. This chain connects TRBV30 to TRBJ2-1; 9 bases are a match to TRBD2. Germline V gene data show CDR1 as GTSNPN and CDR2 as SVGIG (reference sequence). The CDR3 is 14 amino acids. Losses at the gene ends were 2 bases for V and 7 bases for J; bases not matched to a gene: 6.

This clonotype was seen more than once but under ten times. Germline is not matched at one junction end, which may reflect a read error. This sequence joins TRBV27 and TRBJ2-3, with 8 bases fitting TRBD1. Germline loops: CDR1 MNHEY, CDR2 SMNVEV (reference sequence). The length of the CDR3 is 19 residues. CDR3 sequence reads: CASSSRPISDRGSTNTQYF. CDR3 nucleotides: TGTGCCAGCAGTTCCCGCCCAATCTCTGACAGGGGAAGCACAAATACGCAGTATTTT.

This clonotype came up a few times. V and J are TRBV18 and TRBJ1-1; 7 bases align to TRBD1. V lost 5 bases to trimming and J lost 8 bases; unmatched junction nucleotides: 11. Germline loops: CDR1 KGHSH, CDR2 LQKENI. The CDR3 is 14 residues long. The DNA of the CDR3 is TGTGCCAGCTCATTGACGGAGGGGACAGTCGAAGCTTTCTTT. This gives the protein CASSLTEGTVEAFF.

The chain recombines TRBV4-1 with TRBJ1-5, with 7 bases matching TRBD1. Germline CDR1 is MGHRA and CDR2 is YSYEKL. Germline trimming cut 0 bases from V and 1 base from J; bases unmatched to any gene: 3. The CDR3 extends over 16 amino acids. The CDR3 region is CASSQEQGRSNQPQHF. The CDR3, as DNA: TGCGCCAGCAGCCAAGAACAGGGGAGAAGCAATCAGCCCCAGCATTTT.

The chain has TRBV5-1 and TRBJ2-2, with D perhaps TRBD2 (5 bases). Germline CDR1 reads SGHRS; CDR2 reads YFSETQ. The CDR3 totals 15 residues. Trimming removed 0 bases at V and 3 bases at J, with 9 bases between. The CDR3 DNA sequence: TGCGCCAGCAGCTTGGGGGTGAGGGACACCGGGGAGCTGTTTTTT. It codes for CASSLGVRDTGELFF.

This clonotype was seen a handful of times. The chain is built from TRBV9 and TRBJ1-2; D is ambiguous. This CDR3 contains 13 residues. CDR1 is SGDLS, CDR2 YYNGEE, per germline. V lost 0 bases, J lost 4 bases, and 7 bases lay in between. The CDR3 coding sequence is TGTGCCAGCAGCGTAGATGGACTCTATGGCTACACCTTC. Its protein is CASSVDGLYGYTF.

In its sample, this clonotype was seen a few times. The chain is built from TRBV4-1 and TRBJ1-2; the D gene is possibly TRBD1 (6 bases). Germline V gene lookup returns CDR1 MGHRA and CDR2 YSYEKL. The CDR3 consists of 16 residues. The ends were cut back, 4 bases at V and 4 bases at J, with 19 bases in the middle. The chain's CDR3 is CASSRLGGQTSYGYTF. CDR3 nucleotides: TGCGCCAGCAGCCGGTTGGGAGGACAGACTTCCTATGGCTACACCTTC.

Many counts were recorded for this clonotype. A junction end diverges from the germline sequence, so it may reflect a read error. The J gene is TRBJ1-1, the V gene TRBV11-2, with no clear D. CDR1 and CDR2 (germline): SGHAT, FQNNGV. The CDR3 loop spans 13 amino acids. This chain's CDR3 is CASSLMPDTEAFF. Written as DNA, the CDR3 is TGTGCCAGCAGCTTAATGCCCGACACGGAAGCTTTCTTT.

The chain links TRBV6-2 or TRBV6-3 to TRBJ2-3; possibly TRBD2 for D (6 bases). The germline gives CDR1 MNHEY, CDR2 SVGEGT. V was cut by 0 bases and J by 5 bases, with 18 bases left in between. The CDR3 loop spans 17 amino acids. The CDR3 DNA follows: TGTGCCAGCAGTTACTCAGGGAGGTTACGGCACAGAGATACGCAGTATTTT. This codes for CASSYSGRLRHRDTQYF.

CDR3 DNA: TGTGCCAGTAGATCAGACAGGGGATCAGAGACCCAGTACTTC. Amino acids: CASRSDRGSETQYF. The chain recombines TRBV19 with TRBJ2-5; 8 nucleotides line up with TRBD1. Germline V gene sequence: CDR1 LNHDA, CDR2 SQIVND (reference sequence). The CDR3 consists of 14 residues. Trimming took 6 bases from V and 4 from J; bases not matched to a gene: 7.

This clonotype was detected only a few times. The V call is TRBV12-3 or TRBV12-4, the J call TRBJ1-5, with D perhaps TRBD1 (5 bases). The V end lost 6 bases, the J end lost 5 bases, and 11 bases lay between the germline ends. The CDR3 covers 13 residues. The CDR3 protein is CASSRDSHQPQHF. CDR3 in DNA: TGTGCCAGCAGCCGGGACTCTCATCAGCCCCAGCATTTT.

The J gene is TRBJ2-1, the V gene TRBV20-1; 7 bases fit TRBD1. With 0 bases clipped from V and 7 bases from J, the junction kept 9 bases outside the gene matches. CDR1 and CDR2 from the germline V gene are DFQATT and SNEGSKA (reference sequence). CDR3 length equals 15 residues. CDR3 loop: CSARDVDRNQNEQFF. The CDR3 DNA reads TGCAGTGCTAGAGACGTGGACAGGAATCAGAATGAGCAGTTCTTC.

This clonotype has a handful of counts. J is TRBJ1-1 and V is TRBV6-6, with unresolved D. The germline V gene has CDR1 MNHNY and CDR2 SVGAGI (reference sequence). The germline V and J ends were trimmed by 6 bases and 4 bases, with 12 bases remaining between them. CDR3 length equals 13 residues. The DNA for the CDR3 is TGTGCCAGCAGGAACGGTTTTGCCACTGAAGCTTTCTTT. Its protein is CASRNGFATEAFF.

This chain connects TRBV7-9 to TRBJ2-3; D could derive from TRBD1 or TRBD2 (5 bases each). V was shortened by 5 bases and J by 2 bases, with 14 bases between the two germline ends. CDR3 length: 15 amino acids. Germline CDR1 is SEHNR and CDR2 is FQNEAQ (reference sequence). In DNA form, the CDR3 reads TGTGCCAGCAGCCCTCCGGGACCCAACACAGATACGCAGTATTTT. Protein: CASSPPGPNTDTQYF.

This clonotype was observed a handful of times. J is TRBJ1-1 and V is TRBV18; D gene ambiguous. The germline gives CDR1 KGHSH, CDR2 LQKENI. The V end was cut by 2 bases, the J end by 3 bases, with 7 bases between. The CDR3 runs to 13 residues. CDR3 sequence: CASSPSKDTEAFF. The CDR3 coding sequence is TGTGCCAGCTCACCATCGAAAGACACTGAAGCTTTCTTT. Variable domain in full (rest from reference TRBV18 and TRBJ1-1): NAGVMQNPRHLVRRRGQEARLRCSPMKGHSHVYWYRQLPEEGLKFMVYLQKENIIDESGMPKERFSAEFPKEGPSILRIQQVVRGDSAAYFCASSPSKDTEAFFGQGTRLTVV.

The chain couples TRBV14 to TRBJ2-1, with 11 nucleotides matching TRBD2. In germline, CDR1 is SGHDN, CDR2 FVKESK. The CDR3 has 15 amino acids. Trimming removed 7 bases from V and 8 bases from J; junction bases left unmatched: 10. The CDR3 loop is CASTRTSGLMDEQFF. Here the CDR3 DNA reads TGTGCCAGCACGAGGACTAGCGGGCTCATGGATGAGCAGTTCTTC.

This chain links TRBV5-5 with TRBJ1-4; D call uncertain. Germline CDR1 reads SGHKS; CDR2 reads YYEKEE (reference sequence). V was trimmed by 2 bases and J by 4 bases, leaving 9 bases between them. The CDR3 is made up of 14 amino acids. In nucleotides, the CDR3 is TGTGCCAGCAGCTTCGGTCAGTTTAATGAAAAACTGTTTTTT. Translation gives CASSFGQFNEKLFF.

V is TRBV4-3 and J is TRBJ1-1; TRBD1 matches 8 bases. Germline CDR1 is LGHNA and CDR2 is YSLEER. Germline trimming cut 0 bases from V and 4 bases from J; bases unmatched to any gene: 7. The CDR3 spans 16 residues. The CDR3 spells CASSQDFRQGPTEAFF. CDR3 coding DNA: TGCGCCAGCAGCCAAGATTTCCGACAGGGGCCCACTGAAGCTTTCTTT.